These 8 T cell receptor beta chains share one sample of origin, sequenced in a study of response to subunit inactivated influenza vaccine. A single record per CDR3 protein comes from TCRdb applying MiXCR to the RT-PCR reads. The sample contains a few hundred thousand distinct CDR3 sequences, about 15% of which appear only once. The starting material was PBMCs from blood, obtained 11 to 12 days after vaccination. All receptors come from a man in his fifties or sixties who received an inactivated influenza vaccine.

The rearrangement joins TRBV6-6 to TRBJ1-4; D gene uncertain. Per the germline V gene, CDR1 is MNHNY and CDR2 is SVGAGI (reference sequence). This CDR3 is 12 amino acids long. V lost 8 bases and J 4 bases, leaving 8 bases between the germline ends. CDR3 protein: CASPCFNEKLFF. The CDR3 DNA follows: TGTGCCAGCCCTTGCTTTAATGAAAAACTGTTTTTT.

This clonotype was observed at least ten times. The rearrangement joins TRBV28 to TRBJ2-3, with 7 positions matching TRBD1. CDR3 size: 15 residues. V was clipped by 4 bases and J by 1 base; unmatched bases: 5. Looked up from germline, CDR1 is MDHEN and CDR2 is SYDVKM. The CDR3 spells CASSSPGTGTDTQYF. The DNA of the CDR3 is TGTGCCAGCAGTTCCCCCGGGACAGGCACAGATACGCAGTATTTT. The full variable domain, completed using reference TRBV28 and TRBJ2-3, is DVKVTQSSRYLVKRTGEKVFLECVQDMDHENMFWYRQDPGLGLRLIYFSYDVKMKEKGDIPEGYSVSREKKERFSLILESASTNQTSMYLCASSSPGTGTDTQYFGPGTRLTVL.

The chain has TRBV7-9 and TRBJ2-7; 11 positions agree with TRBD1. Germline trimming cut 5 bases from V and 3 bases from J; bases unmatched to any gene: 9. CDR1 SEHNR and CDR2 FQNEAQ come from the germline V gene (reference sequence). This CDR3 is built from 16 residues. DNA for the CDR3: TGTGCCAGCAGCACACTTCGGGACAGGGGGTTCTACGAGCAGTACTTC. The encoded protein is CASSTLRDRGFYEQYF.

The gene calls are TRBV2 and TRBJ2-7, with 7 positions matching TRBD2. After removal of 4 bases from V and 5 bases from J, the junction contained 5 bases not matched to a gene. CDR3 length equals 13 residues. CDR1 and CDR2 from the germline V gene are SNHLY and FYNNEI. The CDR3 sequence is CASSGGGINEQYF. The CDR3 DNA reads as TGTGCCAGCAGTGGGGGGGGGATCAACGAGCAGTACTTC.

There are a few counts of this clonotype. The chain uses TRBV21-1 and TRBJ2-5; the D segment call TRBD2 is taken from the table without a DNA check. TRBV21-1 is designated a pseudogene. This CDR3 has 14 residues. Here the CDR3 DNA reads TGTGCCAGCAGCAATAGGGGAGAGGAAGAGACCCAGTACTTC. It codes for CASSNRGEEETQYF.

This clonotype was recorded at least ten times. CDR3 sequence: CASVGGVHNEQFF. The CDR3 DNA follows: TGTGCCAGTGTGGGGGGGGTGCACAATGAGCAGTTCTTC. This chain links TRBV12-3 or TRBV12-4 with TRBJ2-1; 7 nucleotides line up with TRBD2. The CDR3 extends over 13 amino acids. With V trimmed by 9 bases and J by 5 bases, 7 bases remained unmatched.

This chain links TRBV12-3 or TRBV12-4 with TRBJ2-7, with 11 bases aligning to TRBD1. J was trimmed by 2 bases and V by 5 bases; bases with no gene match: 5. There are 15 residues in the CDR3. This CDR3 reads CASSRGQGETYEQYF. DNA of the CDR3: TGTGCCAGCAGTAGGGGACAGGGGGAGACCTACGAGCAGTACTTC.

This sequence joins TRBV7-2 and TRBJ1-3, with 8 nucleotides matching TRBD1. Trimming took 1 base from V and 16 from J; bases not matched to a gene: 9. This CDR3 has 13 residues. Germline CDR1 and CDR2: SGHTA and FQGNSA. The DNA of the CDR3 is TGTGCCAGCAGCTTAGGGGGGACAGGTTCGAGGTATTTT. Translation gives CASSLGGTGSRYF.